One sample yielded the 23 T cell receptor beta chains listed below, sequenced in a study of T cell changes during pregnancy in multiple sclerosis. TCRdb's table, derived via immunoSEQ multiplex PCR, lists solely in-frame clones and lacks some. The repertoire has fewer than 55,000 clones, 88% of them found once; the top ten carry 5.9%. This sample comprised CD8+ T cells from peripheral blood mononuclear cells, obtained after pregnancy. The receptors derive from a female donor in good health, enrolled as a control in a pregnancy study.

The rearrangement links TRBV9 to TRBJ1-1, with D unresolved. The CDR3 sequence is 14 residues long. Trimming took off 2 bases at V and 3 bases at J, with 11 bases between the two ends. From germline, CDR1 is SGDLS and CDR2 YYNGEE. CDR3 loop: CASSVGADDTEAFF. The DNA of the CDR3 is TGTGCCAGCAGCGTCGGTGCGGATGACACTGAAGCTTTCTTT.

J is TRBJ2-2 and V is TRBV27; possibly TRBD2 for D (5 bases). The CDR3 runs 16 residues. From germline, CDR1 is MNHEY and CDR2 SMNVEV (reference sequence). The V gene lost 4 bases and the J gene lost 6 bases, with 18 bases spanning the gap. Here the CDR3 DNA reads TGTGCCAGCAGTTCTCCAAGGACTCGGGTTCCCGGGGAGCTGTTTTTT. Protein product: CASSSPRTRVPGELFF.

This chain links TRBV11-2 with TRBJ1-3; D not certain. The CDR3 is made up of 16 amino acids. Trimming stripped 3 bases from V and 4 bases from J, with 16 bases between. The germline V gene has CDR1 SGHAT and CDR2 FQNNGV. The CDR3 coding sequence is TGTGCCAGCAGCTTGTTTGGCCGGGATGTAGGAAACACCATATATTTT. Amino acids: CASSLFGRDVGNTIYF.

This clone has more than one count but fewer than ten. The chain employs TRBV19 and TRBJ2-7; the match to TRBD1 covers 8 bases. The CDR3 contains 13 residues. Trimming took 4 bases from V and 3 from J; bases not matched to a gene: 2. Germline lookup yields CDR1 LNHDA and CDR2 SQIVND (reference sequence). The CDR3: CASSSDRGYEQYF. The CDR3 bases are TGTGCCAGTAGTAGTGACAGGGGCTACGAGCAGTACTTC.

This sequence joins TRBV27 and TRBJ1-1; D is possibly TRBD1 (5 bases). CDR1 is MNHEY and CDR2 is SMNVEV in the germline V gene (reference sequence). This CDR3 is built from 14 residues. The germline V and J ends were trimmed by 6 bases and 2 bases, with 13 bases remaining between them. CDR3 DNA sequence: TGTGCCAGCAGGGAACGGGGGAAAAACACTGAAGCTTTCTTT. Translation gives CASRERGKNTEAFF.

The J gene is TRBJ2-3, the V gene TRBV27; 13 bases fit TRBD2. J gave up 6 bases and V 2 bases, and 5 bases lay outside the gene matches. In germline, CDR1 is MNHEY, CDR2 SMNVEV (reference sequence). This CDR3 contains 16 residues. The CDR3 bases are TGTGCCAGCAGTTTAACCCCGGGACTAGCGGGGGATACGCAGTATTTT. It is translated as CASSLTPGLAGDTQYF.

The V and J genes are TRBV11-2 and TRBJ1-2; D possibly corresponds to TRBD1 (5 bases). With 0 bases removed from V and 0 bases from J, the gap between germline ends came to 11 bases. Per germline, CDR1 SGHAT and CDR2 FQNNGV. CDR3 size: 16 residues. As DNA, the CDR3 is TGTGCCAGCAGCTTAGAAGGGGCTAAAGCTAACTATGGCTACACCTTC. Translation gives CASSLEGAKANYGYTF.

In its sample, this clone was seen once. The chain employs TRBV7-9 and TRBJ1-1; maybe TRBD1 (6 bases). CDR3 length equals 17 residues. The V gene lost 2 bases and the J gene lost 1 base, with 17 bases spanning the gap. The germline CDR1 and CDR2 sequences are SEHNR and FQNEAQ (reference sequence). CDR3 sequence reads: CASSLLGAGTSNTEAFF. The CDR3 DNA sequence: TGTGCCAGCAGCTTATTGGGGGCAGGAACCTCGAACACTGAAGCTTTCTTT.

The V gene is TRBV11-2, the J gene TRBJ2-2; perhaps TRBD1 as D (5 bases). Germline assignment: CDR1 SGHAT and CDR2 FQNNGV. Trimming left V 7 bases short and J 4 bases short, with 10 bases between. The CDR3 covers 13 residues. CDR3 bases: TGTGCCAGCAAAGACAGAATCACCGGGGAGCTGTTTTTT. This gives the protein CASKDRITGELFF.

The V and J genes are TRBV10-3 and TRBJ2-3; D possibly corresponds to TRBD2 (6 bases). The V gene's germline CDR1 is ENHRY and CDR2 SYGVKD. Deletions cut 3 bases from V and 4 bases from J, with 8 bases between. This CDR3 contains 13 residues. The CDR3: CAISDGGPDTQYF. CDR3 coding DNA: TGTGCCATCAGTGACGGGGGACCAGATACGCAGTATTTT.

The V and J genes are TRBV28 and TRBJ2-5; D might be TRBD2 (5 bases). The germline gives CDR1 MDHEN, CDR2 SYDVKM. The V and J ends lost 6 bases and 3 bases respectively, with 23 bases between them. The CDR3 is 17 amino acids. Written as DNA, the CDR3 is TGTGCCAGCAGACCCCCCTTCACCTTAGCGTTAAAAGAGACCCAGTACTTC. Its translation is CASRPPFTLALKETQYF.

The V call is TRBV7-6, the J call TRBJ2-7; 7 bases are a match to TRBD1. Germline V lookup: CDR1 SGHVS, CDR2 FNYEAQ. This CDR3 has 13 amino acids. J was trimmed by 7 bases and V by 5 bases; bases with no gene match: 8. In DNA, the CDR3 is TGTGCCAGCAGCCACCGGACAGGCGCAGAGCAGTACTTC. Translation gives CASSHRTGAEQYF. The variable domain in full, completed from reference TRBV7-6 and TRBJ2-7, reads GAGVSQSPRYKVTKRGQDVALRCDPISGHVSLYWYRQALGQGPEFLTYFNYEAQQDKSGLPNDRFSAERPEGSISTLTIQRTEQRDSAMYRCASSHRTGAEQYFGPGTRLTVT.

V usage is TRBV4-1 and J usage is TRBJ2-1; 7 nucleotides align to TRBD1. Germline trimming cut 0 bases from V and 6 bases from J; bases unmatched to any gene: 2. In germline, CDR1 is MGHRA, CDR2 YSYEKL. CDR3 length: 14 amino acids. CDR3 amino acids: CASSQDTGVNEQFF. The CDR3 DNA is TGCGCCAGCAGCCAAGATACAGGGGTCAATGAGCAGTTCTTC.

The genes are TRBV29-1 and TRBJ1-2; tentatively, D is TRBD1 (6 bases). Trimming removed 4 bases at V and 4 bases at J, with 16 bases between. The CDR3 length is 14 residues. Germline CDR1 SQVTM, CDR2 ANQGSEA. The CDR3 protein is CSVVGRGQSYGYTF. The CDR3 nucleotides read TGCAGCGTTGTAGGGAGGGGACAAAGCTATGGCTACACCTTC.

A single count supports this clone. The chain combines TRBV5-8 with TRBJ1-4; 8 bases line up with TRBD1. CDR1 and CDR2 (germline): SGHTS, YDEGEE. This CDR3 is built from 14 residues. V lost 3 bases, J lost 7 bases, and 5 bases stayed unmatched. The DNA for the CDR3 is TGTGCCAGCAGCTATTCAGGGGGCAGTGAAAAACTGTTTTTT. It is translated as CASSYSGGSEKLFF.

This rearrangement joins TRBV5-6 to TRBJ2-7, with TRBD2 as a possible D gene (7 bases). CDR1 and CDR2 (germline): SGHDT, YYEEEE. This CDR3 spans 15 amino acids. Trimming shortened V by 4 bases and J by 4 bases, and 18 bases separated the two germline ends. The CDR3: CASSPGRGRLYEQYF. Here the CDR3 DNA reads TGTGCCAGCAGCCCTGGGCGGGGGCGTCTATACGAGCAGTACTTC.

The chain has TRBV30 and TRBJ2-1; D may be TRBD2 (5 bases). The CDR3 spans 12 residues. Trimming took 4 bases from V and 6 from J, leaving 10 bases between them. Germline V CDR1 and CDR2: GTSNPN, SVGIG (reference sequence). The CDR3 loop reads CAWTPGVNEQFF. DNA of the CDR3: TGTGCCTGGACCCCCGGGGTCAATGAGCAGTTCTTC.

In its sample, this clone was seen a few times. The chain is built from TRBV7-2 and TRBJ2-3, with 7 bases fitting TRBD1. CDR3 size: 14 residues. Germline V CDR1 and CDR2: SGHTA, FQGNSA. The ends lost 3 bases at V and 4 bases at J; junction bases unmatched: 4. The CDR3 loop reads CASSFDRASDTQYF. CDR3 nucleotides: TGTGCCAGCAGCTTCGACAGGGCTTCAGATACGCAGTATTTT.

The chain employs TRBV5-4 and TRBJ1-1; 7 bases agree with TRBD1. The CDR3 loop spans 14 amino acids. Germline CDR1 SGHNT, CDR2 YYREEE (reference sequence). V shed 2 bases, J shed 9 bases, and the junction held 10 bases outside the gene matches. This CDR3 reads CASSFSGQGEQAFF. The CDR3 DNA reads TGTGCCAGCAGCTTCTCCGGGCAGGGGGAACAAGCTTTCTTT.

CDR3 sequence reads: CASSTGTGVQKLFF. The CDR3 DNA is TGTGCCAGCAGCACAGGGACAGGGGTTCAAAAACTGTTTTTT. This chain joins TRBV7-9 and TRBJ1-4; 10 bases are shared with TRBD1. Per germline, CDR1 SEHNR and CDR2 FQNEAQ (reference sequence). The CDR3 has 14 amino acids. J lost 9 bases, V lost 5 bases, and 6 bases had no gene match.

The chain couples TRBV27 to TRBJ1-2; 7 bases are shared with TRBD1. The CDR3 has 15 amino acids. V shed 5 bases and J 2 bases; nucleotides not matched to a gene: 8. Germline V CDR1 and CDR2: MNHEY, SMNVEV (reference sequence). The CDR3 protein is CASSHRDSRNYGYTF. CDR3 coding DNA: TGTGCCAGCAGTCATAGGGACAGCCGGAACTATGGCTACACCTTC.

The chain combines TRBV19 with TRBJ1-5, with a weak D call TRBD1 (6 bases). The CDR3 runs 14 residues. CDR1 LNHDA and CDR2 SQIVND come from the germline V gene (reference sequence). Trimming left V 4 bases short and J 6 bases short, with 13 bases between. The CDR3 spells CASSNQGWSQPQHF. CDR3 nucleotides: TGTGCCAGTAGTAACCAGGGGTGGAGTCAGCCCCAGCATTTT.

CDR3 sequence: CASSFYPTEGEGYTF. The CDR3 nucleotides read TGTGCCAGCAGCTTCTACCCGACAGAAGGTGAAGGCTACACCTTC. The rearrangement uses TRBV7-9 and TRBJ1-2; D might be TRBD1 (5 bases). Trimming took 3 bases from V and 8 from J, leaving 19 bases between them. The CDR3 consists of 15 residues. The germline gives CDR1 SEHNR, CDR2 FQNEAQ (reference sequence).